These 20 T cell receptor beta chains share one sample of origin, sequenced in a study of T cells in Graves' hyperthyroidism and ophthalmopathy. Researchers amplified the TCR beta CDR3 regions from RNA transcripts. When the TCR CDR3 underwent first-round RT-PCR, the HTBI primer set was used. MiXCR, applied by TCRdb to the multiplex PCR reads, yields one record per CDR3 protein. The profile shows 250,000 to 350,000 distinct CDR3 sequences, around 15% of them singletons. Material for sequencing was blood. The receptors derive from a woman aged 55-70 years with Graves' ophthalmopathy.

This clonotype came up many times. The V gene is TRBV19, the J gene TRBJ1-1; D is perhaps TRBD1 (5 bases). Germline values: CDR1 LNHDA, CDR2 SQIVND (reference sequence). CDR3 length: 15 amino acids. V was clipped by 3 bases and J by 1 base, with 12 bases between them. CDR3 nucleotides: TGTGCCAGTAGTATTAGGGGCCTCGGGAACACTGAAGCTTTCTTT. As protein: CASSIRGLGNTEAFF.

This clonotype was detected ten times or more. This chain uses TRBV5-1 with TRBJ1-1, with D unclear. Germline CDR1 and CDR2: SGHRS and YFSETQ. This CDR3 region has 14 residues. V was shortened by 0 bases and J by 3 bases, with 9 bases between the two germline ends. The CDR3 loop reads CASSLALADTEAFF. The CDR3 DNA reads TGCGCCAGCAGCTTGGCGCTGGCGGACACTGAAGCTTTCTTT.

The chain carries TRBV11-2 and TRBJ1-2; TRBD1 matches 8 bases. Germline trimming cut 0 bases from V and 6 bases from J; bases unmatched to any gene: 9. Per germline, CDR1 SGHAT and CDR2 FQNNGV. This CDR3 has 16 residues. Here the CDR3 DNA reads TGTGCCAGCAGCTTAGAGCCTTGGCAGGGGGCGGATGGCTACACCTTC. Its protein product is CASSLEPWQGADGYTF.

This clonotype was seen many times. V gene TRBV7-9 combines with J gene TRBJ2-3, with a tentative D call TRBD2 (6 bases). The CDR3 spans 19 residues. The V end was cut by 0 bases, the J end by 4 bases, with 23 bases between. The V gene's germline CDR1 is SEHNR and CDR2 FQNEAQ (reference sequence). CDR3 nucleotides: TGTGCCAGCAGCTTAGCCATTTATACGGGAGTTCGGGGAGCAGATACGCAGTATTTT. Its protein product is CASSLAIYTGVRGADTQYF.

This clonotype was seen repeatedly, ten times or more. Written as DNA, the CDR3 is TGTGCCAGCAGTTACGCGCCAGGGACAGGGGGGAACTATGGCTACACCTTC. This codes for CASSYAPGTGGNYGYTF. This sequence joins TRBV6-1 and TRBJ1-2; 11 bases line up with TRBD1. The germline gives CDR1 MNHNS, CDR2 SASEGT. The CDR3 has 17 amino acids. V was clipped by 5 bases and J by 2 bases; unmatched bases: 10.

V is TRBV12-3 or TRBV12-4 and J is TRBJ2-3, with 9 bases lining up with TRBD2. J lost 2 bases, V lost 1 base, and 28 bases had no gene match. The CDR3 spans 24 residues. The CDR3 region is CASSLDRLAGVPPVVSQDTDTQYF. Written as DNA, the CDR3 is TGTGCCAGCAGTTTAGACCGTTTAGCGGGGGTTCCCCCGGTGGTTTCGCAGGACACAGATACGCAGTATTTT.

This clonotype was counted only a few times. The chain joins TRBV7-2 to TRBJ1-3; maybe TRBD1 (5 bases). In germline, CDR1 is SGHTA, CDR2 FQGNSA. Trimming took off 5 bases at V and 2 bases at J, with 16 bases between the two ends. CDR3 length equals 16 residues. The DNA of the CDR3 is TGTGCCAGCAGCCCCGCTGGGGGGGTTACTGGAAACACCATATATTTT. It encodes CASSPAGGVTGNTIYF.

This clonotype was seen ten or more times. This chain uses TRBV5-1 with TRBJ2-3; TRBD2 is a possible D gene (6 bases). The CDR3 is 16 residues long. Germline CDR1 SGHRS, CDR2 YFSETQ. V lost 0 bases and J lost 1, with 12 bases in between. The CDR3 spells CASSLGGGVRTDTQYF. The CDR3 coding sequence is TGCGCCAGCAGCTTGGGGGGCGGGGTACGCACAGATACGCAGTATTTT.

The table lists this clonotype with many counts. J is TRBJ1-4 and V is TRBV20-1, with D unresolved. V shed 1 base and J shed 7 bases, with 4 bases lying between them. Germline lookup yields CDR1 DFQATT and CDR2 SNEGSKA (reference sequence). The CDR3 is 11 amino acids. The chain's CDR3 is CSARGGEKLFF. The CDR3 DNA reads as TGCAGTGCTAGAGGGGGTGAAAAACTGTTTTTT.

The V call is TRBV7-9, the J call TRBJ1-6, with 8 bases matching TRBD1. The CDR3 has 16 residues. V shed 5 bases and J 8 bases; nucleotides not matched to a gene: 11. Germline V gene lookup returns CDR1 SEHNR and CDR2 FQNEAQ (reference sequence). The CDR3 DNA reads TGTGCCAGCAGCCCACAGGGGGAACTTTCTGATTCACCCCTCCACTTT. As protein: CASSPQGELSDSPLHF.

A few counts support this clonotype. The chain has TRBV6-2 or TRBV6-3 and TRBJ2-7; D ambiguous. Germline V gene lookup returns CDR1 MNHEY and CDR2 SVGEGT. CDR3 size: 13 residues. Between the trimmed V and J ends, which lost 8 bases and 0 bases, there was a span of 11 bases. This CDR3 reads CASSTRYSYEQYF. In nucleotides, the CDR3 is TGTGCCAGCTCCACCCGATACTCCTACGAGCAGTACTTC.

This clonotype was detected ten times or more. The J gene is TRBJ2-7, the V gene TRBV2, with D possibly called TRBD1 or TRBD2 (5 bases each). This CDR3 comprises 13 residues. Trimming left V 6 bases short and J 2 bases short, with 11 bases between. From germline, CDR1 is SNHLY and CDR2 FYNNEI. CDR3 DNA: TGTGCCAGCAGGGGGACGGCCGCCTACGAGCAGTACTTC. Its protein product is CASRGTAAYEQYF.

This clonotype was seen only a few times. V is TRBV20-1 and J is TRBJ1-2; TRBD1 matches 7 bases. CDR1 DFQATT and CDR2 SNEGSKA come from the germline V gene (reference sequence). V trimming: 5 bases; J trimming: 8 bases; junction bases outside the gene matches: 11. The CDR3 is made up of 13 amino acids. CDR3 nucleotides: TGCAGTGCTGTTAAAACGACAGGGAAAGGCTACACCTTC. It encodes CSAVKTTGKGYTF.

This clonotype was detected many times. The rearrangement links TRBV28 to TRBJ1-2; D ambiguous. The CDR3 length is 17 residues. Per the germline V gene, CDR1 is MDHEN and CDR2 is SYDVKM. Trimming removed 5 bases from V and 2 bases from J, with 21 bases in between. The CDR3 sequence is CASSPPGGLGRNYGYTF. The CDR3 DNA sequence: TGTGCCAGCAGTCCCCCAGGAGGGTTAGGGAGAAACTATGGCTACACCTTC.

This clonotype appeared once. The chain couples TRBV5-5 to TRBJ1-4; D is possibly TRBD1 (5 bases). The CDR3 contains 17 residues. Germline-derived CDR1 and CDR2 are SGHKS and YYEKEE (reference sequence). The ends were cut back, 3 bases at V and 8 bases at J, with 23 bases in the middle. CDR3 sequence: CASSWLGTLISGEKLFF. CDR3 DNA sequence: TGTGCCAGCAGCTGGTTAGGGACCCTCATCTCTGGCGAAAAACTGTTTTTT.

J is TRBJ2-1 and V is TRBV5-1; 8 bases align to TRBD2. The V and J ends lost 6 bases and 8 bases, in that order; junction bases with no gene match: 13. The V gene's germline CDR1 is SGHRS and CDR2 YFSETQ. The CDR3 spans 15 residues. Written as DNA, the CDR3 is TGCGCCAGCACCGAAAAGGGACTAGAAATCGATGAGCAGTTCTTC. Protein sequence: CASTEKGLEIDEQFF. Together with reference TRBV5-1 and TRBJ2-1, the CDR3 gives the full variable domain: KAGVTQTPRYLIKTRGQQVTLSCSPISGHRSVSWYQQTPGQGLQFLFEYFSETQRNKGNFPGRFSGRQFSNSRSEMNVSTLELGDSALYLCASTEKGLEIDEQFFGPGTRLTVL.

The sample holds a few counts of this clonotype. The CDR3 is CATTRSAGLTDTQYF. DNA of the CDR3: TGTGCCACCACGCGGTCCGCGGGACTCACAGATACGCAGTATTTT. The chain joins TRBV6-2 or TRBV6-3 to TRBJ2-3; D may be TRBD2 (6 bases). From germline, CDR1 is MNHEY and CDR2 SVGEGT. There are 15 residues in the CDR3. V shed 10 bases and J shed 2 bases, with 19 bases lying between them.

This clonotype was observed many times. The chain combines TRBV20-1 with TRBJ1-1; D remains ambiguous. Trimming shortened V by 1 base and J by 0 bases, and 15 bases separated the two germline ends. Germline values: CDR1 DFQATT, CDR2 SNEGSKA (reference sequence). The CDR3 covers 16 residues. The CDR3 here is CSARGRNKMMNTEAFF. CDR3 nucleotides: TGCAGTGCTAGAGGGCGAAACAAAATGATGAACACTGAAGCTTTCTTT.

At least ten counts were recorded for this clonotype. The chain uses TRBV7-2 and TRBJ2-5; tentatively, D is TRBD2 (7 bases). V lost 7 bases and J 3 bases, leaving 21 bases between the germline ends. Germline-derived CDR1 and CDR2 are SGHTA and FQGNSA. This CDR3 has 16 amino acids. The CDR3 sequence: CASTPRRGGEKETQYF. The DNA of the CDR3 is TGTGCCAGCACCCCCCGAAGGGGGGGAGAGAAAGAGACCCAGTACTTC.

This clonotype occurred a few times. This chain uses TRBV7-2 with TRBJ2-1, with 9 bases identical to TRBD2. The V and J ends lost 1 base and 0 bases, in that order; junction bases with no gene match: 7. Germline CDR1 is SGHTA and CDR2 is FQGNSA. This CDR3 has 18 amino acids. The CDR3 coding sequence is TGTGCCAGCAGCTTAGTGTGGATGGGACTAGCCTCCTACAATGAGCAGTTCTTC. It specifies CASSLVWMGLASYNEQFF.